Reported below is one TCR beta chain. Here immunoSEQ multiplex PCR was the method, and the copy in TCRdb shows in-frame clones only, minus some. The table has hundreds of thousands of clones, 74% seen once. CDR3 size: 14 residues. The germline gives CDR1 LNHDA, CDR2 SQIVND (reference sequence). V lost 5 bases to trimming and J lost 1 base; unmatched junction nucleotides: 4. This entry is derived from a study of shared clonotypes between healthy human individuals. The wider study: A donor's plate count was three for CD4 naive and three for CD4 memory; CD8 naive had two and CD8 memory one.

Sequenced sample: memory CD4+ T cells sorted from blood. Subset denoted: CD45RA-negative fraction. The rearrangement joins TRBV19 to TRBJ1-1, with 7 bases lining up with TRBD1. This TCR came from a woman aged 25 to 39 in good health. The CDR3 loop is CASSPGQRNTEAFF. In nucleotides, the CDR3 is TGTGCCAGTAGTCCGGGACAGCGGAACACTGAAGCTTTCTTT.